The 14 T cell receptor beta chains below come from one sample, sequenced in a study of T cell responses to AZD1222 COVID-19 vaccine. The method was immunoSEQ multiplex PCR; TCRdb's version includes in-frame clones alone and lacks a portion of them. Seen here are about 110,000 clones, over 85% observed once, and the top ten hold roughly 4.2%. Sequencing used peripheral blood, obtained on day 0 of AZD1222 vaccination. These receptors came from an adult in good health.

The CDR3 here is CASSLDGRQGSYNEQFF. The CDR3, as DNA: TGTGCCAGCAGCTTAGATGGACGTCAGGGATCCTACAATGAGCAGTTCTTC. This chain uses TRBV7-2 with TRBJ2-1; tentatively, D is TRBD1 (5 bases). Germline CDR1 and CDR2: SGHTA and FQGNSA. V lost 1 base to trimming and J lost 1 base, with 14 bases between them. There are 17 residues in the CDR3.

The CDR3 loop is CASSLDSGRDEQFF. In nucleotides, the CDR3 is TGCGCCAGCAGCTTGGACAGCGGGAGGGATGAGCAGTTCTTC. The V gene is TRBV5-1, the J gene TRBJ2-1; 10 positions match TRBD2. Trimming took 0 bases from V and 8 from J; bases not matched to a gene: 2. Germline CDR1 and CDR2: SGHRS and YFSETQ. The CDR3 runs 14 residues.

The genes are TRBV4-2 and TRBJ2-2, with 10 bases lining up with TRBD1. The CDR3 contains 15 residues. V gave up 4 bases and J gave up 3 bases; unmatched junction bases: 2. From germline, CDR1 is LGHNA and CDR2 YNFKEQ. CDR3 DNA sequence: TGTGCCAGCAGCCGAGGGACAGGGGACACCGGGGAGCTGTTTTTT. It codes for CASSRGTGDTGELFF.

The J gene is TRBJ2-7, the V gene TRBV14, with D possibly being TRBD1 or TRBD2 (5 bases each). Germline CDR1 reads SGHDN; CDR2 reads FVKESK. The CDR3 totals 15 residues. V gave up 5 bases and J gave up 4 bases, with 18 bases separating them. DNA for the CDR3: TGTGCCAGCAGCAGTCCCAGGGCCGGGGTGTACGAGCAGTACTTC. It codes for CASSSPRAGVYEQYF.

The gene calls are TRBV4-2 and TRBJ2-1, with 7 bases identical to TRBD1. Germline V lookup: CDR1 LGHNA, CDR2 YNFKEQ. The CDR3 has 15 amino acids. J gave up 5 bases and V 4 bases, and 8 bases lay outside the gene matches. The DNA for the CDR3 is TGTGCCAGCAGCCCAAGACAGGGCAGCAACAATGAGCAGTTCTTC. Translating it yields CASSPRQGSNNEQFF.

The chain couples TRBV19 to TRBJ1-1; TRBD1 matches 10 bases. CDR3 length: 15 amino acids. The germline V gene has CDR1 LNHDA and CDR2 SQIVND (reference sequence). The J segment lost 10 bases and the V segment lost 3 bases, leaving 11 bases of the junction unmatched. CDR3 residues: CASSIGTGVGLRAFF. The CDR3 DNA follows: TGTGCCAGTAGTATCGGGACAGGGGTCGGGCTTAGAGCTTTCTTT.

The chain recombines TRBV30 with TRBJ2-7, with a weak D call TRBD2 (6 bases). CDR3 length: 12 amino acids. Germline values: CDR1 GTSNPN, CDR2 SVGIG (reference sequence). Between the trimmed V and J ends, which lost 0 bases and 6 bases, there was a span of 9 bases. CDR3 DNA sequence: TGTGCCTGGAGTGTCGGAGGGGCCGAGCAGTACTTC. This sequence encodes CAWSVGGAEQYF.

J is TRBJ2-5 and V is TRBV10-3; maybe TRBD2 (7 bases). The germline gives CDR1 ENHRY, CDR2 SYGVKD. The CDR3 length is 16 residues. Trimming stripped 4 bases from V and 0 bases from J, with 15 bases between. The CDR3 DNA sequence: TGTGCCATCAGTGGATCGGGGGGCCCGTACCAAGAGACCCAGTACTTC. Its translation: CAISGSGGPYQETQYF.

The chain joins TRBV28 to TRBJ1-6; TRBD1 matches at 9 bases. Germline trimming cut 6 bases from V and 7 bases from J; bases unmatched to any gene: 7. There are 15 residues in the CDR3. The germline gives CDR1 MDHEN, CDR2 SYDVKM. CDR3 nucleotides: TGTGCCAGCAGAAGGACAGGGGAGAGCAATTCACCCCTCCACTTT. This codes for CASRRTGESNSPLHF.

J is TRBJ2-1 and V is TRBV15; D is possibly TRBD1 (6 bases). The length of the CDR3 is 13 residues. Trimming removed 0 bases from V and 9 bases from J, with 9 bases in between. The germline V gene has CDR1 LNHNV and CDR2 YYDKDF (reference sequence). CDR3 amino acids: CATSREKQGEQFF. CDR3 coding DNA: TGTGCCACCAGCAGAGAGAAACAGGGTGAGCAGTTCTTC.

The gene calls are TRBV24-1 and TRBJ1-2; TRBD1 matches at 7 bases. Germline V gene lookup returns CDR1 KGHDR and CDR2 SFDVKD. The V and J ends lost 3 bases and 4 bases, in that order; junction bases with no gene match: 10. This CDR3 has 16 amino acids. The CDR3 DNA reads TGTGCCACCAGTGATGCCTCGAAACAGGGGATCTATGGCTACACCTTC. Its translation is CATSDASKQGIYGYTF.

The gene calls are TRBV9 and TRBJ2-1, with 7 bases matching TRBD2. The CDR3 contains 15 residues. Per germline, CDR1 SGDLS and CDR2 YYNGEE. The junction had 10 bases not matched to a gene; V was cut back by 0 bases and J by 10 bases. CDR3 protein: CASSVASGAGGEQFF. The CDR3, as DNA: TGTGCCAGCAGCGTAGCCAGCGGGGCCGGTGGGGAGCAGTTCTTC.

The chain carries TRBV28 and TRBJ1-1, with 7 bases lining up with TRBD1. The V gene end was trimmed by 5 bases and the J gene end by 1 base; junction bases not matched to a gene: 4. Looked up from germline, CDR1 is MDHEN and CDR2 is SYDVKM. This CDR3 contains 14 residues. In DNA, the CDR3 is TGTGCCAGCAGTCAGGGACAGACGAACACTGAAGCTTTCTTT. This translates into CASSQGQTNTEAFF.

This clone was recorded once. The rearrangement uses TRBV6-5 and TRBJ1-5, with 7 bases lining up with TRBD1. This CDR3 has 14 amino acids. The V segment lost 7 bases and the J segment 6 bases; nucleotides outside the gene matches: 9. Germline V gene data show CDR1 as MNHEY and CDR2 as SVGAGI. CDR3 protein: CASTNQGGGQPQHF. As DNA, the CDR3 is TGTGCCAGCACAAACCAGGGGGGAGGTCAGCCCCAGCATTTT.